This T cell receptor (beta chain) was captured in a study of blood T cell repertoires in COVID-19. Study-level background: Sample material is recorded as cDNA or gDNA derived from T cells, B-cell-depleted T cells, or PBMCs.

Method: immunoSEQ multiplex PCR; TCRdb's copy keeps in-frame clones and lacks some. The sample lists fewer than 250,000 clones, approximately 84% occurring once. Germline lookup yields CDR1 DFQATT and CDR2 SNEGSKA (reference sequence). Trimming left V 6 bases short and J 3 bases short, with 8 bases between. This CDR3 comprises 11 residues. Sequenced material: peripheral blood. The receptor was derived from a woman aged 45-60 years with active or convalescent COVID-19. V gene TRBV20-1 combines with J gene TRBJ2-5, with a tentative D call TRBD2 (6 bases). DNA for the CDR3: TGCAGTGCCGGAGGGGAAGAGACCCAGTACTTC. Its protein product is CSAGGEETQYF.